Listed below are T cell receptor beta chains from one sample, sequenced in a study of shared clonotypes between healthy human individuals. Assay used: immunoSEQ multiplex PCR; TCRdb lists only in-frame clones, some missing. The sample has around 720,000 clones; 55% to 85% are singletons. Sequences were obtained from memory CD4+ T cells sorted from blood. The receptors shown here come from a woman in her 30s in good health. Both conserved end residues are part of each CDR3. A D gene is named only where the DNA matches it firmly. The listing skips clone size in some rows; elsewhere it reads once, few, many or a size class.

v_gene	d_gene	j_gene	abundance	CDR3nt	CDR3aa
TRBV11-2	NA	TRBJ1-4	NA	TGTGCCAGCAGCTACACAACTAATGAAAAACTGTTTTTT	CASSYTTNEKLFF
TRBV27	NA	TRBJ2-7	NA	TGTGCCAGCAGTTTATCGTTCTCATCTCACTACTACGAGCAGTACTTC	CASSLSFSSHYYEQYF
TRBV5-1	TRBD1	TRBJ1-1	NA	TGCGCCAGCAGCGTACAGGGGGCGCAGACTGAAGCTTTCTTT	CASSVQGAQTEAFF
TRBV6-4	NA	TRBJ2-7	many	TGTGCCACCTCAAGGGGCGTCGAGCAGTACTTC	CATSRGVEQYF
TRBV19	TRBD2	TRBJ2-7	NA	TGTGCCAGTAGTATTTTAGCGGGAGTTTCGTGGGAGCAGTACTTC	CASSILAGVSWEQYF
TRBV7-2	TRBD1	TRBJ2-7	NA	TGTGCCAGCAGCTTAGCTTATTCTGTTCGGGACAGGGGCAGACTAGAGCAGTACTTC	CASSLAYSVRDRGRLEQYF
TRBV28	NA	TRBJ1-1	NA	TGTGCCAGCTGCGGACAGTCTCACACTGAAGCTTTCTTT	CASCGQSHTEAFF
TRBV11-2	NA	TRBJ1-1	NA	TGTGCCAGCAGCTTAGCCACGAACACTGAAGCTTTCTTT	CASSLATNTEAFF
TRBV5-3	TRBD1	TRBJ2-3	NA	TGTGCCAGAAGCCCTATTGACAGGGAAAGAAATACGCAGTATTTT	CARSPIDRERNTQYF
TRBV28	NA	TRBJ1-3	NA	TGTGCCAGCAGTAGGTGGCACAGCTCTGGAAACACCATATATTTT	CASSRWHSSGNTIYF
TRBV7-9	NA	TRBJ1-4	NA	TGTGCCAGCAGCTTAGCTACCAAGAGAGCTAATGAAAAACTGTTTTTT	CASSLATKRANEKLFF
TRBV21-1	NA	TRBJ2-1	NA	TGTGCCAGCAGCAATTCTGGCGGTTCCTACAATGAGCAGTTCTTC	CASSNSGGSYNEQFF
TRBV7-9	NA	TRBJ2-2	NA	TGTGCCAGCAGCCAAGTCCAATCGCAGCTGTTTTTT	CASSQVQSQLFF